The present TCR beta chain was sequenced within a study of response to subunit inactivated influenza vaccine. Study-wide results and caveats: Each seasonal influenza vaccination, the authors suggested, recruits few new T cells.

Details on this clonotype: As yet, its antigen is unknown.

Via MiXCR, TCRdb re-called the RT-PCR reads, giving one row per CDR3 protein. The sample has some 800,000 distinct CDR3 sequences; around 21% are singletons. The sequences come from PBMCs from blood, collected 5 days after vaccination. This clonotype was obtained from a man aged 45 to 65 who received an inactivated influenza vaccine.

For the CDR3, the DNA is TGTGCCAGCGGGACCAGGCGACCTAACTATGGCTACACCTTC. This sequence encodes CASGTRRPNYGYTF. This chain links TRBV6-2 or TRBV6-3 with TRBJ1-2; possible D gene TRBD1, 5 bases. V was trimmed by 8 bases and J by 0 bases, leaving 13 bases between them. The V gene's germline CDR1 is MNHEY and CDR2 SVGEGT. The length of the CDR3 is 14 residues.